This T cell receptor beta chain was sequenced for a study of shared clonotypes between healthy human individuals. Across the study: Each donor had three CD4 naive, three CD4 memory, two CD8 naive and one CD8 memory plate. General observations from the study: Sharing across four donors was highest in naive CD4 (approximately 5%) and lowest in memory CD8 (roughly 0.4%). Sample collection involved blood only; tissue repertoires are likely different. Memory subsets had estimated richness that was generally smaller than that of naive subsets.

Concerning this clone: Its antigen is currently unknown.

Repertoires were generated with immunoSEQ multiplex PCR, while TCRdb's copy carries only in-frame clones and drops some. The profile shows over a million clones, roughly 96% of them singletons. Trimming took 2 bases from V and 8 from J; bases not matched to a gene: 11. The germline gives CDR1 SGHTA, CDR2 FQGNSA. There are 16 residues in the CDR3. This chain uses TRBV7-2 with TRBJ2-1, with 8 positions matching TRBD2. The sample was naive CD4+ T cells sorted from blood. As for subset: CD45RA+ positively selected. The clonotype comes from a man aged 30 to 45 in good health. CDR3 sequence (DNA): TGTGCCAGCAGCTTACCGTACAGACTAGCGCTCGATGAGCAGTTCTTC. It yields the protein CASSLPYRLALDEQFF.